The T cell receptor (beta chain) described here comes from a study of T cells in Graves' hyperthyroidism and ophthalmopathy. Study information: Peripheral blood sampling occurred at initial diagnosis, before any treatment. General observations from the study: Most expanded thyroid clonotypes above 0.001 recurred in blood. Ophthalmopathy was predicted by the model a median of roughly 6.6 months ahead of onset.

On this clonotype itself: Its antigen is not known.

The investigators amplified TCR beta CDR3 regions from RNA transcripts. In the first-round RT-PCR of the TCR CDR3, the HTBI primer set was used. TCRdb reanalysed the multiplex PCR reads using MiXCR and keeps one entry per CDR3 protein. The repertoire holds some 490,000 distinct CDR3 sequences, with about 16% as singletons. CDR1 SGHNT and CDR2 YENEEA come from the germline V gene. CDR3 length: 13 residues. The V end lost 3 bases, the J end lost 4 bases, and 7 bases lay between the germline ends. The chain uses TRBV11-3 and TRBJ1-3; unclear D gene. Sequences were obtained from blood. The sequence came from a woman in her 30s with Graves' ophthalmopathy. The CDR3 bases are TGTGCCAGCAGCTTGAGTGGAGGAAACACCATATATTTT. It translates to CASSLSGGNTIYF.